This T cell receptor beta chain was identified in a study of low-dose radiotherapy and immunotherapy resistance in tumors. Whole-study context: A dose of 0.5 Gy per fraction was delivered to Cohort 1 every 2 weeks, for a total of 6.5 Gy. Every day for four cycles from cycle 1 day 1, patients took 300 mg of oral aspirin.

With TRAV- and TRBV-specific primers, first-strand cDNA was made, covering the alpha and beta chains. The authors amplified TCRs for around 20 PCR cycles with a constant-region primer and a V-primer adapter. Through in vitro transcription, the mRNA that had been isolated was amplified. TCRdb re-derived calls from the reads in MiXCR, one entry per CDR3 protein. Altogether tens of thousands of distinct CDR3 sequences are present, about a sixth being singletons, with the ten largest covering approximately 1.5%. Time point denoted: after trial treatment. Stated treatment: LDRT plus nivolumab, ipilimumab, low-dose cyclophosphamide and aspirin (RACIN trial). The donors' regimen was nivolumab, ipilimumab, aspirin, low-dose cyclophosphamide and low-dose radiotherapy. Germline lookup yields CDR1 SGHRS and CDR2 YFSETQ. This CDR3 is 19 amino acids long. Trimming removed 3 bases at V and 2 bases at J, with 21 bases between.

This clonotype originated in a male donor with prostate cancer. This chain connects TRBV5-1 to TRBJ2-6; weak D call: TRBD1 (6 bases). Sequencing used PBMCs, obtained after low-dose radiotherapy plus immunotherapy. The DNA of the CDR3 is TGCGCCAGCAGCTCAAGGCCGAGACAGGAGGTCGCTGGGGCCAACGTCCTGACTTTC. Residues: CASSSRPRQEVAGANVLTF.